The TCR beta chain described here comes from a study of CXCR3-negative and CXCR3-positive naive CD8 T cells. Points on this clonotype: No antigen is known for it.

UMI-labeled TRB cDNA libraries were prepared by 5' RACE. TCRdb re-called the 5' RACE reads and shows each CDR3 protein once, DNA omitted. In all, the sample yields more than 80,000 distinct CDR3 sequences. Study-wide findings and caveats: TRB CDR3 hydrophobicity was greater in CXCR3-positive naive cells than in CXCR3-negative naive cells.

Specimen: naive CXCR3+ CD8+ T cells from blood. Subset: CD45RO-CCR7+CD27+CD95- naive CD8+ T cells expressing CXCR3 (TNR3+). This sequence was found in a human donor in good health. Some clones in this sample may be carry-over from other donors' samples.

The CDR3 sequence: CASSHGTSGPWGEQFF. V and J are TRBV7-2 and TRBJ2-1; TCRdb's D call of TRBD2 is untestable without DNA. This CDR3 region has 16 residues. Per germline, CDR1 SGHTA and CDR2 FQGNSA.